This T cell receptor beta chain was obtained from a study of control samples from healthy donors and cancer patients. CDR3 length: 14 amino acids. V lost 6 bases and J lost 1, with 12 bases in between. CDR1 MRHNA and CDR2 SNTAGT come from the germline V gene. Produced via immunoSEQ multiplex PCR; TCRdb's table is partial and in-frame only. The table records roughly 120,000 clones, around 90% of them present only once. The genes are TRBV6-4 and TRBJ1-1, with D possibly TRBD1 on 5 matching bases. Sequencing input: blood. The sequence was obtained from a man aged 45-65 years in good health. CDR3 nucleotide sequence: TGTGCCAGCAGAGAAGACAGCTGGAACACTGAAGCTTTCTTT. Residues: CASREDSWNTEAFF.